The T cell receptor beta chain described here comes from a study of control samples from healthy donors and cancer patients (TCRdb year 2020). As concerns this clone: Its specific antigen is unknown. One base away there is no much larger clone; base qualities are not given.

As encoded in the germline V gene, CDR1 is MNHEY while CDR2 is SVGAGI. Trimming leaves V shorter by 3 bases and J shorter by 10 bases, with the junction holding 11 bases beyond the gene matches. The CDR3 has 16 amino acids, counting the end cysteine and phenylalanine. Of all the DNA, just the CDR3 is kept, 48 bases in frame from base 1. The library came from the immunoSEQ multiplex PCR assay. In TCRdb, the immuneACCESS table is reduced to in-frame sequences with V and J assigned. These tables do not hold every clone; where another copy was compared, an unresolved V gene accounts for under half, and the others remain unexplained. Here the sample has roughly 150,000 clones; roughly 88% occur a single time. Together, the top ten hold roughly 1.7% of the sample.

The clonotype was recovered from a man between 18 and 35 years old in good health. Recombination linked TRBV6-5 to TRBJ2-1; TRBD2 fits 11 bases in the junction. The specimen was blood. The DNA sequence is given as TGTGCCAGCAGTTATTCTAGCGGGGGGCCGACAAGCGAGCAGTTCTTC. It specifies CASSYSSGGPTSEQFF.